The 12 T cell receptor beta chains below come from one sample, sequenced in a study of blood T cell repertoires in COVID-19 (dated by TCRdb to about 2020). Library preparation used the immunoSEQ multiplex PCR assay. In TCRdb, the immuneACCESS table is reduced to in-frame sequences with V and J assigned. These tables do not hold every clone; where another copy was compared, an unresolved V gene accounts for under half, and the others remain unexplained. This sample is represented by 270,000 or so clones; roughly nine tenths of them were singletons. The top ten constitute 0.85% to 0.95% of the sample. The sample consisted of peripheral blood. Receptors originate from a woman aged 40 to 49 who had recovered from COVID-19.

The sample holds one count of this clone. The genes are TRBV6-6 and TRBJ2-7, with a tentative D call TRBD1 (5 bases). Trimming removed 6 bases from V and 6 bases from J, with 12 bases in between. Germline loops: CDR1 MNHNY, CDR2 SVGAGI (reference sequence). The CDR3 runs 12 residues. The CDR3 DNA reads TGTGCCAGCAGCGAAGGGGTGCTCGAGCAGTACTTC. Its translation: CASSEGVLEQYF.

The chain carries TRBV7-3 and TRBJ1-1; 11 bases line up with TRBD1. This CDR3 spans 14 amino acids. Germline CDR1 SGHTA, CDR2 FQGTGA. V dropped 5 bases and J dropped 4; count of bases not matched to a gene: 3. This chain's CDR3 is CASSPGTGGTEAFF. Here the CDR3 DNA reads TGTGCCAGCAGCCCGGGGACAGGGGGCACTGAAGCTTTCTTT.

CDR3 region: CASSFVPEGTEAFF. Here the CDR3 DNA reads TGTGCCAGCAGCTTCGTCCCGGAGGGCACTGAAGCTTTCTTT. The chain has TRBV5-5 and TRBJ1-1; D uncertain. Trimming pared 2 bases from V and 4 bases from J, leaving 12 bases between. The germline gives CDR1 SGHKS, CDR2 YYEKEE (reference sequence). This CDR3 is built from 14 residues.

V usage is TRBV6-5 and J usage is TRBJ1-2; D is uncertain. V was trimmed by 4 bases and J by 3 bases, leaving 9 bases between them. The CDR3 sequence is 13 residues long. In germline, CDR1 is MNHEY, CDR2 SVGAGI. The CDR3 sequence is CASSFGRYYGYTF. The CDR3 DNA sequence: TGTGCCAGCAGTTTCGGCAGGTACTATGGCTACACCTTC.

The rearrangement links TRBV11-1 to TRBJ1-1; D perhaps matches TRBD1 (6 bases). Trimming took 5 bases from V and 11 from J, leaving 21 bases between them. CDR3 length equals 14 residues. Germline V gene data show CDR1 as SGHAT and CDR2 as FQDESV (reference sequence). CDR3 sequence reads: CASSPTGPGAGAFF. The CDR3 region has the DNA TGTGCCAGCAGCCCAACAGGGCCTGGAGCAGGTGCTTTCTTT.

A single count supports this clone. The chain is built from TRBV15 and TRBJ2-7; weak D call: TRBD2 (6 bases). V was cut by 5 bases and J by 0 bases, with 17 bases left in between. Germline CDR1 is LNHNV and CDR2 is YYDKDF (reference sequence). This CDR3 spans 16 amino acids. This chain's CDR3 is CATSVDEGLPSYEQYF. DNA of the CDR3: TGTGCCACCAGCGTAGACGAGGGACTGCCCTCCTACGAGCAGTACTTC.

This rearrangement joins TRBV19 to TRBJ2-1; tentative D call: TRBD1 (5 bases). Looked up from germline, CDR1 is LNHDA and CDR2 is SQIVND (reference sequence). Trimming cost V 1 base and J 8 bases, with 12 bases left between them. The CDR3 sequence is 14 residues long. DNA for the CDR3: TGTGCCAGTAGTATAGGCTCAGGGCAGGATGAGCAGTTCTTC. Amino acid sequence: CASSIGSGQDEQFF.

V and J are TRBV27 and TRBJ1-1, with D perhaps TRBD1 (6 bases). The CDR3 is 15 residues long. Per germline, CDR1 MNHEY and CDR2 SMNVEV (reference sequence). Trimming removed 5 bases at V and 1 base at J, with 14 bases between. The CDR3 spells CASSIVQGANTEAFF. In DNA form, the CDR3 reads TGTGCCAGCAGTATAGTACAGGGCGCGAACACTGAAGCTTTCTTT.

The chain is built from TRBV30 and TRBJ2-2; 8 positions agree with TRBD2. V lost 2 bases, J lost 2 bases, and 1 base stayed unmatched. This CDR3 has 14 residues. Germline V gene sequence: CDR1 GTSNPN, CDR2 SVGIG (reference sequence). CDR3 coding DNA: TGTGCCTGGAGTAGCGGGAGAAACACCGGGGAGCTGTTTTTT. Translated: CAWSSGRNTGELFF.

J is TRBJ2-3 and V is TRBV10-3; 7 bases agree with TRBD2. V shed 5 bases and J 2 bases; nucleotides not matched to a gene: 13. The CDR3 loop spans 17 amino acids. Germline V lookup: CDR1 ENHRY, CDR2 SYGVKD. CDR3 bases: TGTGCCATCAGTCAAGATACAGCGGGGTCAGACACAGATACGCAGTATTTT. Amino acid sequence: CAISQDTAGSDTDTQYF.

This chain links TRBV6-5 with TRBJ2-1; possibly TRBD2 for D (6 bases). Germline V gives CDR1 MNHEY, CDR2 SVGAGI. This CDR3 has 13 residues. Trimming cost V 7 bases and J 2 bases, with 9 bases left between them. The CDR3 sequence is CASTSGPYNEQFF. CDR3 bases: TGTGCCAGCACAAGCGGGCCCTACAATGAGCAGTTCTTC.

V usage is TRBV19 and J usage is TRBJ2-3; weak D call: TRBD2 (6 bases). Germline values: CDR1 LNHDA, CDR2 SQIVND (reference sequence). Trimming shortened V by 3 bases and J by 2 bases, and 15 bases separated the two germline ends. The CDR3 covers 16 residues. The CDR3 DNA is TGTGCCAGTAGTATGTTTGGGGCGGGATCCACAGATACGCAGTATTTT. Translated, it gives CASSMFGAGSTDTQYF.